Sequencing of this T cell receptor beta chain was carried out in a study of T cell responses to AZD1222 COVID-19 vaccine. Findings and limits, study-wide: Repertoires were obtained solely post-peak T cell response. Rises in breadth and depth of Spike-specific TCRs came after two AZD1222 doses. Females made up more of the donors, who were largely white British, and clonal diversity may have come out too low.

The V and J ends lost 5 bases and 2 bases respectively, with 15 bases between them. The CDR3 sequence is 15 residues long. The V gene's germline CDR1 is SGHVS and CDR2 FQNEAQ. Assay used: immunoSEQ multiplex PCR; TCRdb lists only in-frame clones, some missing. This sample carries about 120,000 clones, 88% of them seen once, and the ten largest clones take less than 4%. On this clone: Its antigen remains unknown.

Second doses that came at about 4 or about 12 weeks were put together. The rearrangement uses TRBV7-8 and TRBJ1-2, with unresolved D. This specimen consisted of peripheral blood, obtained 28 days after the second AZD1222 dose. The sequence was collected from an adult who received the AZD1222 COVID-19 vaccine. The CDR3 sequence is CASSPQASSNYGYTF. The CDR3 DNA sequence: TGTGCCAGCAGCCCCCAGGCCAGTTCCAACTATGGCTACACCTTC.